This TCR beta chain was obtained from a study of metastatic and nonmetastatic thyroid tumors. The wider study: Both malignant and benign thyroid patients supplied peripheral blood and tumor or nodule tissue samples, across which the repertoires of these patients were then compared.

Trimming removed 3 bases from V and 3 bases from J; junction bases left unmatched: 7. CDR1 and CDR2 from the germline V gene are MNHEY and SMNVEV (reference sequence). The CDR3 spans 15 residues. Notes on the study in general: It was reported that TCR beta diversity was significantly higher in malignant thyroid tumors than benign nodules, in blood and tumor.

To note about this clone: No antigen is known for it.

Per the original data handling: Clinicopathological groups supplied CDR3 differences that were used to build a distant-metastasis classifier for papillary thyroid cancer. With MiXCR, TCRdb reprocessed the PCR reads. The V and J calls reflect TCRdb's pipeline rather than the authors' work. The repertoire includes about 18,000 clones, around 26% of them detected once, and around 14% sits in the top ten. Every patient was untreated before thyroid surgery. The chain recombines TRBV27 with TRBJ1-2; 7 bases fit TRBD1. The receptor was isolated from a female donor with papillary thyroid cancer or a benign thyroid nodule (not recorded which). Some clones in this sample may be carry-over from other donors' samples. The sequenced sample consisted of tumor tissue. The CDR3 DNA follows: TGTGCCAGCAGTTTCTTGACAGGGTTAGACTATGGCTACACCTTC. This encodes CASSFLTGLDYGYTF.